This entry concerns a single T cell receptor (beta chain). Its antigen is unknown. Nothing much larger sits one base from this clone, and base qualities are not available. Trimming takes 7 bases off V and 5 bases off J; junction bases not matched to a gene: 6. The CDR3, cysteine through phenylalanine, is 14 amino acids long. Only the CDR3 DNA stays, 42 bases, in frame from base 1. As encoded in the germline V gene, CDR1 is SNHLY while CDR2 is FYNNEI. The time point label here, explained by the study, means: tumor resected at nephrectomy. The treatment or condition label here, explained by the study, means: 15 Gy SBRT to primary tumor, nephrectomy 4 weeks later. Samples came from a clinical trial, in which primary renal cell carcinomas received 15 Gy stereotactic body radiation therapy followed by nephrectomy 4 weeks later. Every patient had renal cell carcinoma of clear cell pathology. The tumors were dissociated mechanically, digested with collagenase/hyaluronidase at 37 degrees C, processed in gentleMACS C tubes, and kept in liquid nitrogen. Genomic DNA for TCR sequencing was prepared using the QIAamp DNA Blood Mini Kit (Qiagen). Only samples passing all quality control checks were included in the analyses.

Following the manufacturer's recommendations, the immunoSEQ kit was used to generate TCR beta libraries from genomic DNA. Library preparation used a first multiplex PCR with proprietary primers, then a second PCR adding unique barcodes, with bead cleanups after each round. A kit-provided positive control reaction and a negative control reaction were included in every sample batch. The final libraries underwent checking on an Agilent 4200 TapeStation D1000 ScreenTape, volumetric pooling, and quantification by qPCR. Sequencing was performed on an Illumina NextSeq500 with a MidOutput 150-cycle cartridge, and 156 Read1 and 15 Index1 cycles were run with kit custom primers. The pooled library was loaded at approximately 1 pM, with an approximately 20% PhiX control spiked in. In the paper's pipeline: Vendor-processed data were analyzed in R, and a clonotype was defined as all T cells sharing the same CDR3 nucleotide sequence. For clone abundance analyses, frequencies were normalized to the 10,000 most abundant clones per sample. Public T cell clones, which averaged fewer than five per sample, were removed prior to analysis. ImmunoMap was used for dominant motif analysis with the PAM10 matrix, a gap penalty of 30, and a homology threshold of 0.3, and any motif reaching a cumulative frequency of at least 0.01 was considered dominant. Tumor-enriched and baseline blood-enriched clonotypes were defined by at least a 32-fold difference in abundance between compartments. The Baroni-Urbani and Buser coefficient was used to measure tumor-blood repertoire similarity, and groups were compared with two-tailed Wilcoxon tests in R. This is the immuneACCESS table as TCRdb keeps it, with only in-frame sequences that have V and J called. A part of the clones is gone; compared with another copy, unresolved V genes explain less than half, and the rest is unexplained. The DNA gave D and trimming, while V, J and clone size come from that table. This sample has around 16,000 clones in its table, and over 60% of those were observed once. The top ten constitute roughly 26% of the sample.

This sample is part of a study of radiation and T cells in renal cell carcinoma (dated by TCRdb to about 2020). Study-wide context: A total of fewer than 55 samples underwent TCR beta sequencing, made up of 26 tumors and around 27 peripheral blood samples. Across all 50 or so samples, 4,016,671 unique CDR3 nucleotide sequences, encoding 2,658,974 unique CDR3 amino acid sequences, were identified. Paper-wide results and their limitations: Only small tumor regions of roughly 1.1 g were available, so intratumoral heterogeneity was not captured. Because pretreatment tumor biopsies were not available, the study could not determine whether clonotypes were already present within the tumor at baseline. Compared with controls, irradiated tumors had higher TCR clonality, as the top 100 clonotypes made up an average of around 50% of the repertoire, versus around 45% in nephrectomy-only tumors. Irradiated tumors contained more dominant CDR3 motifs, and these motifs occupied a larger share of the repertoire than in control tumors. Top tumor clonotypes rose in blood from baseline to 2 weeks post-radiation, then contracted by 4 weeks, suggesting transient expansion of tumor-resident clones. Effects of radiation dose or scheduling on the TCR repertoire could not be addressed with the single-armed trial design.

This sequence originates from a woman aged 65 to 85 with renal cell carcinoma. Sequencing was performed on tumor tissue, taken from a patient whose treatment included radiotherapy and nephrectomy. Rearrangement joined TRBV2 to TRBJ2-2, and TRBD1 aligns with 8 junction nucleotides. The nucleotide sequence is TGTGCCAGCAAAGGACAGGGCGGAACCGGGGAGCTGTTTTTT. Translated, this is CASKGQGGTGELFF.